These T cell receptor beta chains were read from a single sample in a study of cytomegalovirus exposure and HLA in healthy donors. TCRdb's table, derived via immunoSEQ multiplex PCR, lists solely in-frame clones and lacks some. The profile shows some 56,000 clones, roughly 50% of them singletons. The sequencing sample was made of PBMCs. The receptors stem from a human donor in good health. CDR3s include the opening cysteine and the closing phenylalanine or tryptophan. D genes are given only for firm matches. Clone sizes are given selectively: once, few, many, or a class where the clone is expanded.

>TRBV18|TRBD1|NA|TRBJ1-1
CASSLTGGGTEAFF
TGTGCCAGCTCACTGACAGGGGGAGGCACTGAAGCTTTCTTT
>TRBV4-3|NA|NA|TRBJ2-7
CASSQARDTSYEQYF
TGCGCCAGCAGCCAAGCACGGGACACCTCCTACGAGCAGTACTTC
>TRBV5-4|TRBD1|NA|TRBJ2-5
CASSGQRGGAETQYF
TGTGCCAGCAGCGGGCAAAGAGGGGGCGCCGAGACCCAGTACTTC
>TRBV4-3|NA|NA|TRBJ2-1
CASSPAGYNEQFF
TGCGCCAGCAGCCCTGCGGGGTACAATGAGCAGTTCTTC
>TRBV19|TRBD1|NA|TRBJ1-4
CASSPLSPGQGAISEKLFF
TGTGCCAGTAGTCCCCTCTCCCCGGGACAGGGGGCAATTTCGGAAAAACTGTTTTTT
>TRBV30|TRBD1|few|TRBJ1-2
CAWSVGTAYGYTF
TGTGCCTGGAGTGTCGGGACAGCTTATGGCTACACCTTC
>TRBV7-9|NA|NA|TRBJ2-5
CASSLGGYQETQYF
TGTGCCAGCAGCCTAGGAGGGTACCAAGAGACCCAGTACTTC
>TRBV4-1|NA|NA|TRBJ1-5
CASSQWTSSNQPQHF
TGCGCCAGCAGCCAGTGGACTTCTAGCAATCAGCCCCAGCATTTT
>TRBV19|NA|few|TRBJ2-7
CASSIDAGGTPYEQYF
TGTGCCAGTAGTATAGATGCCGGGGGAACTCCCTACGAGCAGTACTTC
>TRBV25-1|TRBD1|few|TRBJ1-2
CASRDRGQVYGYTF
TGTGCCAGCAGAGACAGGGGGCAGGTCTATGGCTACACCTTC